The 26 T cell receptor beta chains below come from one sample, sequenced in a study of blood T cell repertoires in COVID-19. Data came from immunoSEQ multiplex PCR; TCRdb stores just in-frame clones and leaves some out. The sample has around 44,000 clones, 80% to 95% seen once. Sequenced sample: peripheral blood. These receptors all stem from a human donor in a cohort sampled during active COVID-19.

The V gene is TRBV18, the J gene TRBJ1-1; 7 nucleotides agree with TRBD1. Germline V lookup: CDR1 KGHSH, CDR2 LQKENI. The junction had 8 bases not matched to a gene; V was cut back by 3 bases and J by 4 bases. CDR3 size: 15 residues. The CDR3 coding sequence is TGTGCCAGCTCACCTTACACAGGGGTGAGCACTGAAGCTTTCTTT. Amino acid sequence: CASSPYTGVSTEAFF.

V gene TRBV6-7 combines with J gene TRBJ1-5; 8 bases agree with TRBD1. TRBV6-7 is an ORF, with its function uncertain. V shed 5 bases, J shed 7 bases, and the junction held 10 bases outside the gene matches. The CDR3 totals 15 residues. DNA of the CDR3: TGTGCCAGCAGTAAAGGACAGGGTTCTTGGCAGCCCCAGCATTTT. As protein: CASSKGQGSWQPQHF.

This chain connects TRBV5-1 to TRBJ2-5, with D possibly matching TRBD2 (7 bases). The CDR3 length is 16 residues. Germline CDR1 reads SGHRS; CDR2 reads YFSETQ. V lost 0 bases and J lost 9, with 21 bases in between. The CDR3, as DNA: TGCGCCAGCAGCTTGGGGGGGCCAGGGGCCCGGGGGGCCCAGTACTTC. This sequence encodes CASSLGGPGARGAQYF.

This rearrangement joins TRBV11-2 to TRBJ1-5; TRBD1 agrees at 8 bases. This CDR3 contains 15 residues. J was trimmed by 6 bases and V by 0 bases; bases with no gene match: 4. Germline lookup yields CDR1 SGHAT and CDR2 FQNNGV. For the CDR3, the DNA is TGTGCCAGCAGCTTAGAAAACAGGGGGGGTCAGCCCCAGCATTTT. The encoded protein is CASSLENRGGQPQHF.

This clone was observed once. This chain uses TRBV12-5 with TRBJ2-3; D is uncertain. Looked up from germline, CDR1 is LGHNT and CDR2 is FRNRAP. The CDR3 is 15 amino acids. Deletions cut 2 bases from V and 2 bases from J, with 11 bases between. In nucleotides, the CDR3 is TGTGCTAGTGGTTTGTGGGCGACCGACACAGATACGCAGTATTTT. This translates into CASGLWATDTDTQYF.

The rearrangement joins TRBV28 to TRBJ1-5, with D perhaps TRBD1 (6 bases). The CDR3 consists of 15 residues. Trimming took off 6 bases at V and 3 bases at J, with 15 bases between the two ends. Germline V CDR1 and CDR2: MDHEN, SYDVKM. The CDR3 region has the DNA TGTGCCAGCAGGACAACAGGGATGGACAATCAGCCCCAGCATTTT. Its protein is CASRTTGMDNQPQHF.

The chain combines TRBV6-6 with TRBJ2-7; D is undetermined. Germline V lookup: CDR1 MNHNY, CDR2 SVGAGI (reference sequence). The ends were cut back, 7 bases at V and 7 bases at J, with 17 bases in the middle. The CDR3 covers 13 residues. The DNA for the CDR3 is TGTGCCAGCAATGTCGTGGCTTACGGGGAGCAGTACTTC. Protein product: CASNVVAYGEQYF.

The gene calls are TRBV6-2 or TRBV6-3 and TRBJ2-3; D perhaps matches TRBD2 (5 bases). CDR3 length: 14 amino acids. The germline gives CDR1 MNHEY, CDR2 SVGEGT. V lost 5 bases and J lost 0, with 9 bases in between. CDR3 loop: CASSRSGSTDTQYF. CDR3 DNA sequence: TGTGCCAGCAGTAGAAGCGGAAGCACAGATACGCAGTATTTT.

This clone was detected once. This chain uses TRBV11-2 with TRBJ1-1; D call uncertain. The germline V and J ends were trimmed by 0 bases and 11 bases, with 13 bases remaining between them. This CDR3 spans 13 amino acids. Germline V CDR1 and CDR2: SGHAT, FQNNGV. Written as DNA, the CDR3 is TGTGCCAGCAGCTTAGACACAGTATCCTTGGCTTTCTTT. It translates to CASSLDTVSLAFF.

The chain carries TRBV10-1 and TRBJ1-6; 7 bases are shared with TRBD1. The germline CDR1 and CDR2 sequences are WNHNN and SYGVQD (reference sequence). Unmatched junction bases numbered 7, after V lost 9 bases and J lost 8 bases. The CDR3 consists of 13 residues. The chain's CDR3 is CASHRGSDSPLHF. CDR3 DNA sequence: TGCGCCAGTCACAGGGGCTCGGATTCACCCCTCCACTTT.

The V gene is TRBV5-4, the J gene TRBJ2-7, with 7 bases matching TRBD1. The CDR3 length is 15 residues. Germline CDR1 and CDR2: SGHNT and YYREEE (reference sequence). V lost 4 bases and J lost 3; bases outside the gene matches: 10. CDR3 region: CASSPLTGKSYEQYF. In nucleotides, the CDR3 is TGTGCCAGCAGCCCTCTGACAGGGAAAAGCTACGAGCAGTACTTC.

The chain recombines TRBV28 with TRBJ1-2; 7 bases fit TRBD1. Germline V lookup: CDR1 MDHEN, CDR2 SYDVKM. The CDR3 consists of 12 residues. V was clipped by 9 bases and J by 3 bases; unmatched bases: 4. CDR3 sequence reads: CASNQGDYGYTF. DNA for the CDR3: TGTGCCAGTAACCAGGGGGACTATGGCTACACCTTC.

J is TRBJ1-4 and V is TRBV4-3; possible D gene TRBD1, 6 bases. Trimming shortened V by 1 base and J by 0 bases, and 6 bases separated the two germline ends. The CDR3 contains 15 residues. Germline loops: CDR1 LGHNA, CDR2 YSLEER. CDR3 sequence: CASSQGQATNEKLFF. Written as DNA, the CDR3 is TGCGCCAGCAGCCAAGGACAGGCAACTAATGAAAAACTGTTTTTT.

This chain joins TRBV11-2 and TRBJ2-3; 11 bases map to TRBD2. Unmatched junction bases numbered 9, after V lost 5 bases and J lost 8 bases. This CDR3 region has 15 residues. Germline V gene lookup returns CDR1 SGHAT and CDR2 FQNNGV. In nucleotides, the CDR3 is TGTGCCAGCAGCGGGGGGACTAGCGGTAGGGGTACGCAGTATTTT. Translating gives CASSGGTSGRGTQYF.

The J gene is TRBJ2-5, the V gene TRBV5-1, with a weak D call TRBD2 (6 bases). This CDR3 region has 15 residues. Germline V gene data show CDR1 as SGHRS and CDR2 as YFSETQ. V was cut by 1 base and J by 5 bases, with 15 bases left in between. In DNA, the CDR3 is TGCGCCAGCAGCTTGATGCGGGGACGAGGGGAGACCCAGTACTTC. It yields the protein CASSLMRGRGETQYF.

CDR3 residues: CASSQTTRGETQYF. The CDR3 coding sequence is TGCGCCAGCAGCCAGACTACACGGGGGGAGACCCAGTACTTC. J is TRBJ2-5 and V is TRBV4-1; D may be TRBD2 (6 bases). Germline V gene data show CDR1 as MGHRA and CDR2 as YSYEKL. V gave up 3 bases and J gave up 5 bases, with 13 bases separating them. This CDR3 has 14 amino acids.

J is TRBJ2-1 and V is TRBV12-3 or TRBV12-4; maybe TRBD2 (5 bases). The germline V and J ends were trimmed by 3 bases and 13 bases, with 16 bases remaining between them. The CDR3 is made up of 13 amino acids. This CDR3 reads CASSFTGWELQFF. As DNA, the CDR3 is TGTGCCAGCAGTTTCACGGGATGGGAGCTCCAGTTCTTC.

V and J are TRBV7-8 and TRBJ2-2; D is uncertain. Trimming pared 1 base from V and 3 bases from J, leaving 6 bases between. This CDR3 region has 14 residues. Germline V gene lookup returns CDR1 SGHVS and CDR2 FQNEAQ. The DNA for the CDR3 is TGTGCCAGCAGCTTAGGGCTCTACACCGGGGAGCTGTTTTTT. Translated, it gives CASSLGLYTGELFF.

This chain joins TRBV7-2 and TRBJ2-7, with D maybe TRBD2 (6 bases). With 5 bases removed from V and 11 bases from J, the gap between germline ends came to 22 bases. The CDR3 has 14 residues. Germline assignment: CDR1 SGHTA and CDR2 FQGNSA. The CDR3 coding sequence is TGTGCCAGCAGCCCAGGAGGGATCTCATTTTCTAAGTACTTC. This sequence encodes CASSPGGISFSKYF.

The chain joins TRBV10-3 to TRBJ2-1, with D perhaps matching TRBD2 (5 bases). CDR1 is ENHRY and CDR2 is SYGVKD in the germline V gene. V lost 11 bases and J 1 base, leaving 15 bases between the germline ends. CDR3 length: 14 amino acids. CDR3 sequence: CASDRDPSYNEQFF. The CDR3 bases are TGTGCCTCGGACCGGGATCCATCCTACAATGAGCAGTTCTTC.

The chain combines TRBV4-3 with TRBJ2-1; 13 bases line up with TRBD2. Germline lookup yields CDR1 LGHNA and CDR2 YSLEER. V gave up 4 bases and J gave up 9 bases; unmatched junction bases: 9. The CDR3 has 16 amino acids. CDR3 sequence: CASSRGRLAGGAEQFF. DNA of the CDR3: TGCGCCAGCAGCCGGGGGCGACTAGCGGGAGGTGCTGAGCAGTTCTTC.

The chain carries TRBV27 and TRBJ1-3; D uncertain. CDR3 length equals 15 residues. Germline V gene lookup returns CDR1 MNHEY and CDR2 SMNVEV (reference sequence). The V and J ends lost 6 bases and 0 bases respectively, with 12 bases between them. The CDR3 spells CASRRGTYSGNTIYF. DNA for the CDR3: TGTGCCAGCAGACGCGGCACTTACTCTGGAAACACCATATATTTT.

This rearrangement joins TRBV6-5 to TRBJ2-3; tentative D call: TRBD1 (6 bases). Trimming removed 6 bases from V and 0 bases from J, with 10 bases in between. CDR3 length: 14 amino acids. The germline gives CDR1 MNHEY, CDR2 SVGAGI. This CDR3 reads CASRTTGSTDTQYF. In nucleotides, the CDR3 is TGTGCCAGCAGGACTACAGGGAGCACAGATACGCAGTATTTT.

The V and J genes are TRBV7-9 and TRBJ1-2, with a tentative D call TRBD1 (5 bases). In germline, CDR1 is SEHNR, CDR2 FQNEAQ (reference sequence). V was shortened by 4 bases and J by 4 bases, with 13 bases between the two germline ends. CDR3 length: 14 amino acids. The CDR3 DNA sequence: TGTGCCAGCAGCTCGGACACAGAAAGCTATGGCTACACCTTC. Amino acid sequence: CASSSDTESYGYTF.

This chain links TRBV19 with TRBJ1-3; D might be TRBD1 (5 bases). The CDR3 totals 15 residues. Germline V gene lookup returns CDR1 LNHDA and CDR2 SQIVND (reference sequence). V shed 7 bases and J shed 0 bases, with 13 bases lying between them. The CDR3 nucleotides read TGTGCCAGTATTGGACACCCGAGCTCTGGAAACACCATATATTTT. It codes for CASIGHPSSGNTIYF.

The gene calls are TRBV7-8 and TRBJ2-3, with 7 nucleotides matching TRBD2. Germline V CDR1 and CDR2: SGHVS, FQNEAQ. V shed 1 base, J shed 4 bases, and the junction held 8 bases outside the gene matches. This CDR3 is 16 amino acids long. The CDR3: CASSLVGGGRADTQYF. The CDR3 DNA sequence: TGTGCCAGCAGCTTAGTAGGTGGGGGGAGGGCAGATACGCAGTATTTT.